This T cell receptor beta chain emerged from a study of T cell responses to AZD1222 COVID-19 vaccine. Measured with immunoSEQ multiplex PCR; TCRdb has only the in-frame clones, and not every one. This sample has roughly 35,000 clones; 70% to 90% occur once, and the top ten carry 6.8%. Findings and limits, study-wide: No repertoire was sampled before or during the peak T cell response, only after it. Baseline serostatus was positive in only a handful of AZD1222 recipients.

In germline, CDR1 is SQVTM, CDR2 ANQGSEA. CDR3 length equals 12 residues. With regard to this clone: Its antigen is unknown. The junction departs from germline at one end; a sequencing error may be responsible.

This chain connects TRBV29-1 to TRBJ2-5; D is unclear. The TCR sequence derives from an adult in good health. The input for sequencing was peripheral blood, taken on day 0 of AZD1222 vaccination. The CDR3 here is CSVVLGQGTQYF. CDR3 bases: TGCAGCGTTGTTCTAGGGCAAGGGACCCAGTACTTC.